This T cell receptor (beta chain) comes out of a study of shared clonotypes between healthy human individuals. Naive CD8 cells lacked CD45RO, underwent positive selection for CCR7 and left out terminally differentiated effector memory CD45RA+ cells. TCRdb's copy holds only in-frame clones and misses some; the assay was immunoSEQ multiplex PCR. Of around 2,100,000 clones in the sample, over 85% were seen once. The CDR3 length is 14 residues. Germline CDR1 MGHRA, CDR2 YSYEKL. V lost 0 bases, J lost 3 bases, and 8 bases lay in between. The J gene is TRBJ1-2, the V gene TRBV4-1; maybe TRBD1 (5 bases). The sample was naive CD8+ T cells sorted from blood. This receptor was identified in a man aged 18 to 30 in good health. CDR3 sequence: CASSQEGRDYGYTF. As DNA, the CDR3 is TGCGCCAGCAGCCAAGAAGGCAGGGACTATGGCTACACCTTC.